These 27 T cell receptor beta chains came from one sample sequenced in a study of blood T cell repertoires in COVID-19 (dated by TCRdb to between 2020 and 2021). The library was prepared using the immunoSEQ multiplex PCR assay. Here the immuneACCESS table is served through TCRdb, limited to in-frame sequences with V and J called. Missing clones are a known gap in these copies; in checked studies unresolved V genes cover under half, and the rest lacks a known reason. The sample data list a few hundred thousand clones, and around nine tenths of these were observed just once. The top ten clones comprise more than 0.95% of the sample. Specimen: PBMCs or T cells enriched from blood (not recorded which). The receptors come from a woman between 18 and 29 years old who had recovered from COVID-19.

The rearrangement links TRBV15 to TRBJ1-6; D call uncertain. The germline gives CDR1 LNHNV, CDR2 YYDKDF (reference sequence). V lost 3 bases to trimming and J lost 3 bases, with 9 bases between them. CDR3 length equals 15 residues. The CDR3 bases are TGTGCCACCAGCAGCAGCGCTTACTATAATTCACCCCTCCACTTT. Encoded protein: CATSSSAYYNSPLHF.

A note on this clone: At the DNA level, this CDR3 is encoded by other sequences in the same sample as well. V is TRBV28 and J is TRBJ1-6; 7 bases are shared with TRBD1. The CDR3 contains 15 residues. The germline gives CDR1 MDHEN, CDR2 SYDVKM. V dropped 6 bases and J dropped 5; count of bases not matched to a gene: 7. CDR3 sequence: CASSRIDRDNSPLHF. The CDR3 nucleotides read TGTGCCAGCAGCCGAATAGACAGGGATAATTCACCCCTCCACTTT.

V gene TRBV4-1 combines with J gene TRBJ1-3; no clear D. The CDR3 consists of 17 residues. The germline V gene has CDR1 MGHRA and CDR2 YSYEKL. V shed 4 bases and J shed 0 bases, with 16 bases lying between them. Here the CDR3 reads CASSPSDTVISGNTIYF. The CDR3 DNA sequence: TGCGCCAGCAGCCCCTCCGATACAGTGATCTCTGGAAACACCATATATTTT.

The V gene is TRBV12-3 or TRBV12-4, the J gene TRBJ1-5; maybe TRBD1 (5 bases). The V and J ends lost 6 bases and 7 bases respectively, with 10 bases between them. The CDR3 covers 12 residues. In DNA form, the CDR3 reads TGTGCCAGCAGCTCTGGGGGGCAGCCCCAGCATTTT. Its protein product is CASSSGGQPQHF.

This clone was detected only once. The chain carries TRBV4-3 and TRBJ1-4; TRBD1 agrees at 8 bases. V trimming: 0 bases; J trimming: 7 bases; junction bases outside the gene matches: 13. CDR1 and CDR2 (germline): LGHNA, YSLEER. The CDR3 has 18 amino acids. DNA for the CDR3: TGCGCCAGCAGCCAAGAAAGCTTCCAGGGGGCTAGAGGTGAAAAACTGTTTTTT. It is translated as CASSQESFQGARGEKLFF.

This rearrangement joins TRBV2 to TRBJ2-3; 11 positions match TRBD2. Unmatched junction bases numbered 4, after V lost 5 bases and J lost 3 bases. The CDR3 loop spans 15 amino acids. Germline V lookup: CDR1 SNHLY, CDR2 FYNNEI. This CDR3 is CASSFASGGTDTQYF. CDR3 DNA sequence: TGTGCCAGCAGTTTCGCTAGCGGGGGGACAGATACGCAGTATTTT.

The chain is built from TRBV6-1 and TRBJ1-5; 8 nucleotides match TRBD1. CDR1 MNHNS and CDR2 SASEGT come from the germline V gene. This CDR3 is built from 15 residues. J lost 6 bases, V lost 1 base, and 5 bases had no gene match. CDR3 protein: CASSEETGVRQPQHF. CDR3 nucleotide sequence: TGTGCCAGCAGTGAAGAGACAGGGGTACGTCAGCCCCAGCATTTT.

The rearrangement uses TRBV6-4 and TRBJ2-1; D is ambiguous. Germline V gene sequence: CDR1 MRHNA, CDR2 SNTAGT. Trimming left V 4 bases short and J 2 bases short, with 3 bases between. This CDR3 region has 12 residues. The CDR3 region is CASSGAYNEQFF. CDR3 in DNA: TGTGCCAGCAGTGGCGCCTACAATGAGCAGTTCTTC.

V usage is TRBV6-4 and J usage is TRBJ2-6, with TRBD1 matching 7 bases. Looked up from germline, CDR1 is MRHNA and CDR2 is SNTAGT. V lost 0 bases to trimming and J lost 2 bases; unmatched junction nucleotides: 4. The CDR3 is 17 amino acids. CDR3 amino acids: CASSDSGGSPGANVLTF. In nucleotides, the CDR3 is TGTGCCAGCAGTGACTCAGGGGGCTCCCCTGGGGCCAACGTCCTGACTTTC.

The rearrangement uses TRBV7-2 and TRBJ2-2; TRBD2 aligns across 10 bases. The CDR3 runs 16 residues. V lost 2 bases and J lost 4; bases outside the gene matches: 4. Germline CDR1 and CDR2: SGHTA and FQGNSA. The CDR3 spells CASSLTAGGGTGELFF. CDR3 DNA sequence: TGTGCCAGCAGCTTAACAGCGGGGGGGGGCACCGGGGAGCTGTTTTTT. Full variable domain (rest looked up from reference TRBV7-2 and TRBJ2-2): GAGVSQSPSNKVTEKGKDVELRCDPISGHTALYWYRQSLGQGLEFLIYFQGNSAPDKSGLPSDRFSAERTGGSVSTLTIQRTQQEDSAVYLCASSLTAGGGTGELFFGEGSRLTVL.

V gene TRBV5-5 combines with J gene TRBJ1-5, with 8 bases aligning to TRBD1. This CDR3 is built from 14 residues. Germline loops: CDR1 SGHKS, CDR2 YYEKEE (reference sequence). V lost 4 bases to trimming and J lost 6 bases; unmatched junction nucleotides: 6. CDR3 coding DNA: TGTGCCAGCAGCCCTGGGACAGGCCTTCAGCCCCAGCATTTT. Residues: CASSPGTGLQPQHF. The full variable domain, in which reference TRBV5-5 and TRBJ1-5 provide the parts outside the CDR3, is DAGVTQSPTHLIKTRGQQVTLRCSPISGHKSVSWYQQVLGQGPQFIFQYYEKEERGRGNFPDRFSARQFPNYSSELNVNALLLGDSALYLCASSPGTGLQPQHFGDGTRLSIL.

The J gene is TRBJ2-2, the V gene TRBV5-4, with 8 bases fitting TRBD2. V lost 3 bases to trimming and J lost 4 bases; unmatched junction nucleotides: 5. This CDR3 contains 15 residues. Germline assignment: CDR1 SGHNT and CDR2 YYREEE (reference sequence). The CDR3: CASSSGGGGTGELFF. The CDR3 bases are TGTGCCAGCAGCTCCGGGGGGGGCGGCACCGGGGAGCTGTTTTTT.

The J gene is TRBJ1-1, the V gene TRBV27; possibly TRBD1 for D (6 bases). The CDR3 covers 14 residues. The V and J ends lost 6 bases and 5 bases respectively, with 16 bases between them. Germline V lookup: CDR1 MNHEY, CDR2 SMNVEV (reference sequence). The CDR3 DNA is TGTGCCAGCAGATACAGGGACCTCGGGACTGAAGCTTTCTTT. Translation: CASRYRDLGTEAFF.

This chain uses TRBV5-1 with TRBJ2-5; D remains unclear. The CDR3 sequence is 13 residues long. With 5 bases removed from V and 1 base from J, the gap between germline ends came to 9 bases. CDR1 SGHRS and CDR2 YFSETQ come from the germline V gene. The CDR3 coding sequence is TGCGCCAGCAGGGTAATAGCCCAAGAGACCCAGTACTTC. It is translated as CASRVIAQETQYF.

CDR3 loop: CASSYSGQRNQPQHF. The CDR3 DNA sequence: TGTGCCAGCAGTTATTCGGGACAGAGAAATCAGCCCCAGCATTTT. The rearrangement links TRBV6-5 to TRBJ1-5; 7 bases are a match to TRBD1. Germline CDR1 is MNHEY and CDR2 is SVGAGI. The CDR3 covers 15 residues. The ends lost 3 bases at V and 4 bases at J; junction bases unmatched: 6.

The J gene is TRBJ1-5, the V gene TRBV3-1 (or the pseudogene TRBV3-2); D remains unclear. This CDR3 contains 15 residues. Trimming removed 0 bases from V and 3 bases from J, with 9 bases in between. From germline, CDR1 is LGHDT and CDR2 YNNKEL (reference sequence). The CDR3 DNA reads TGTGCCAGCAGCCAAGATTTCAGAAACAATCAGCCCCAGCATTTT. Its translation is CASSQDFRNNQPQHF.

This CDR3 reads CASSLGWQGNQPQHF. CDR3 nucleotide sequence: TGTGCCAGCAGCCTTGGGTGGCAGGGGAATCAGCCCCAGCATTTT. This chain uses TRBV3-1 (or the pseudogene TRBV3-2) with TRBJ1-5, with D possibly matching TRBD1 (6 bases). This CDR3 contains 15 residues. Deletions cut 4 bases from V and 4 bases from J, with 14 bases between. CDR1 is LGHDT, CDR2 YNNKEL, per germline (reference sequence).

The chain combines TRBV7-2 with TRBJ1-1, with unresolved D. Germline CDR1 reads SGHTA; CDR2 reads FQGNSA. This CDR3 comprises 13 residues. The V end was cut by 5 bases, the J end by 8 bases, with 15 bases between. The CDR3 DNA follows: TGTGCCAGCAGCCCCTACGCCCGGGTAGAAGCTTTCTTT. Its protein product is CASSPYARVEAFF.

The chain uses TRBV7-9 and TRBJ1-6; 9 bases map to TRBD1. The CDR3 runs 13 residues. Germline V CDR1 and CDR2: SEHNR, FQNEAQ (reference sequence). With 6 bases clipped from V and 9 bases from J, the junction kept 3 bases outside the gene matches. DNA for the CDR3: TGTGCCAGCAGTGGACAGGGGCCTTCACCCCTCCACTTT. It translates to CASSGQGPSPLHF.

The J gene is TRBJ2-1, the V gene TRBV7-9; the match to TRBD1 covers 8 bases. The germline V gene has CDR1 SEHNR and CDR2 FQNEAQ (reference sequence). Trimming took 5 bases from V and 5 from J; bases not matched to a gene: 8. The CDR3 consists of 15 residues. The CDR3 region is CASSKGQGGHNEQFF. The DNA for the CDR3 is TGTGCCAGCAGCAAAGGACAGGGTGGTCACAATGAGCAGTTCTTC.

The CDR3 DNA is TGTGCCAGCAGACCTGGGCTAAAGGCTGAAGCTTTCTTT. Translated, it gives CASRPGLKAEAFF. The J gene is TRBJ1-1, the V gene TRBV9; no clear D. V lost 5 bases to trimming and J lost 6 bases, with 14 bases between them. Looked up from germline, CDR1 is SGDLS and CDR2 is YYNGEE. CDR3 size: 13 residues.

This clone was seen only once. The chain couples TRBV12-5 to TRBJ1-2; D unresolved. V was clipped by 4 bases and J by 6 bases, with 12 bases between them. From germline, CDR1 is LGHNT and CDR2 FRNRAP. CDR3 length: 13 amino acids. The CDR3 DNA is TGTGCTAGTGGTTCTCCCCCTTCAGATGGCTACACCTTC. This sequence encodes CASGSPPSDGYTF.

This clone was detected only a few times. The chain combines TRBV2 with TRBJ1-6; D is perhaps TRBD1 (5 bases). V was cut by 5 bases and J by 0 bases, with 14 bases left in between. Germline-derived CDR1 and CDR2 are SNHLY and FYNNEI. This CDR3 has 17 amino acids. This CDR3 is CASSLQEGGSYNSPLHF. As DNA, the CDR3 is TGTGCCAGCAGTCTACAGGAGGGAGGCTCCTATAATTCACCCCTCCACTTT. The whole variable domain, remainder taken from reference TRBV2 and TRBJ1-6, is EPEVTQTPSHQVTQMGQEVILRCVPISNHLYFYWYRQILGQKVEFLVSFYNNEISEKSEIFDDQFSVERPDGSNFTLKIRSTKLEDSAMYFCASSLQEGGSYNSPLHFGNGTRLTVT.

This rearrangement joins TRBV2 to TRBJ2-7; TRBD2 aligns across 9 bases. The germline gives CDR1 SNHLY, CDR2 FYNNEI. The CDR3 extends over 15 amino acids. Trimming cost V 4 bases and J 3 bases; bases outside gene matches: 7. CDR3 sequence reads: CASSGGGGALYEQYF. The DNA for the CDR3 is TGTGCCAGCAGTGGGGGCGGGGGGGCCCTCTACGAGCAGTACTTC.

CDR3 nucleotide sequence: TGTGCCAGCAGTGACGGGACAGGGGGCGCGTACGAGCAGTACTTC. This codes for CASSDGTGGAYEQYF. J is TRBJ2-7 and V is TRBV6-2 or TRBV6-3, with 12 bases identical to TRBD1. J was trimmed by 4 bases and V by 5 bases; bases with no gene match: 6. Germline V CDR1 and CDR2: MNHEY, SVGEGT. The CDR3 is 15 amino acids.

The V gene is TRBV21-1, the J gene TRBJ1-4. TRBV21-1 is given as a pseudogene. The CDR3 is made up of 8 amino acids. The CDR3 loop is CSNEKLFF. The CDR3 region has the DNA TGTTCGAATGAAAAACTGTTTTTT.

The rearrangement uses TRBV5-1 and TRBJ1-1; D gene unclear. This CDR3 has 15 residues. Germline V gene sequence: CDR1 SGHRS, CDR2 YFSETQ. Trimming removed 1 base from V and 0 bases from J, with 10 bases in between. The CDR3 reads CASSLQSRLNTEAFF. CDR3 bases: TGCGCCAGCAGCTTGCAGTCTAGACTGAACACTGAAGCTTTCTTT.